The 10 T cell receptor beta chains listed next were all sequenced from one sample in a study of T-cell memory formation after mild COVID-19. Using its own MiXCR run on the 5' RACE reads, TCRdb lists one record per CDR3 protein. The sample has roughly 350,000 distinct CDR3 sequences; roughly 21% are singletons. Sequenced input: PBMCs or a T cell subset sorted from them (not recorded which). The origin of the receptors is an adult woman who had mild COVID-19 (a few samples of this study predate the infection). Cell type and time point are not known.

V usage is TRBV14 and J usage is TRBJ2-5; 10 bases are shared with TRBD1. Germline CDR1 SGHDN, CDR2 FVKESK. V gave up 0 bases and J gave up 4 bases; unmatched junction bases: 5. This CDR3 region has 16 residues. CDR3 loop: CASSQETGGIVETQYF. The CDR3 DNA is TGTGCCAGCAGCCAAGAGACAGGGGGCATCGTAGAGACCCAGTACTTC.

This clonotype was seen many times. CDR3 in DNA: TGTGCCAGCAGCCAGACAGGGAGGTCCTACAATGAGCAGTTCTTC. It yields the protein CASSQTGRSYNEQFF. The chain joins TRBV12-3 or TRBV12-4 to TRBJ2-1; D perhaps matches TRBD1 (7 bases). The CDR3 has 15 residues. Trimming left V 6 bases short and J 1 base short, with 13 bases between.

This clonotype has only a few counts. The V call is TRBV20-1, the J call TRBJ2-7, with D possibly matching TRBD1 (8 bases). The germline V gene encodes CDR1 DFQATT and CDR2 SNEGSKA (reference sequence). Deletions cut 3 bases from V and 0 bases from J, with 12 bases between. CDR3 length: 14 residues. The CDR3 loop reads CSARTGDYSYEQYF. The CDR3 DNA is TGCAGTGCTAGGACAGGGGACTACTCCTACGAGCAGTACTTC.

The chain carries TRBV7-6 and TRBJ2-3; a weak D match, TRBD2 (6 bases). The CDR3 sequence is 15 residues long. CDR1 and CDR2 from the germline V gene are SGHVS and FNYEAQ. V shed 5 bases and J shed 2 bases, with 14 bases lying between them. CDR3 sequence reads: CASSQAGFHTDTQYF. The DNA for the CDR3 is TGTGCCAGCAGCCAAGCGGGTTTTCACACAGATACGCAGTATTTT.

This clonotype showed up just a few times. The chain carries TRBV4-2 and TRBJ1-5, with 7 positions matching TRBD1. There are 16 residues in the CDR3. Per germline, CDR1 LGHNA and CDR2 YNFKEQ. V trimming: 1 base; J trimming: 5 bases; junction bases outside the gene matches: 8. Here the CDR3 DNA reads TGTGCCAGCAGCCAAGGGGCGGGACAGCTGGATCAGCCCCAGCATTTT. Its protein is CASSQGAGQLDQPQHF.

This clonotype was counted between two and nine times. The CDR3 DNA reads as TGCGCCAGCAGCCCGATGGAGGGAACGGCGTTCTTC. As protein: CASSPMEGTAFF. The rearrangement uses TRBV5-1 and TRBJ2-1; a possible D gene is TRBD2 (6 bases). Germline CDR1 is SGHRS and CDR2 is YFSETQ. There are 12 residues in the CDR3. Trimming stripped 4 bases from V and 15 bases from J, with 17 bases between.

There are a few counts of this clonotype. The CDR3 DNA follows: TGTGCCAGCAGCGCGGGAGGCCAAGAGACCCAGTACTTC. The encoded protein is CASSAGGQETQYF. The rearrangement joins TRBV12-3 or TRBV12-4 to TRBJ2-5; 8 bases match TRBD2. Trimming cost V 6 bases and J 1 base; bases outside gene matches: 1. The CDR3 consists of 13 residues.

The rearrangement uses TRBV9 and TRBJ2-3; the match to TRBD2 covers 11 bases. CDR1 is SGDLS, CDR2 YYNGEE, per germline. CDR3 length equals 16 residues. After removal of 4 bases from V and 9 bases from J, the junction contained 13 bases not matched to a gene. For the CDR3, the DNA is TGTGCCAGCAGCCCCTTACTAGCGGGAGTAGAAGGAACGCAGTATTTT. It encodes CASSPLLAGVEGTQYF.

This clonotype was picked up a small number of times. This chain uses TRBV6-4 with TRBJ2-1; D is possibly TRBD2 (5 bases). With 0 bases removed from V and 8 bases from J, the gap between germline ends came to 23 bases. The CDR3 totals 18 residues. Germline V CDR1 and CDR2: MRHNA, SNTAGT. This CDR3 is CASSDSSGRSRAIDEQFF. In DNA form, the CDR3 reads TGTGCCAGCAGTGACTCGAGCGGCAGGAGCCGGGCGATAGATGAGCAGTTCTTC.

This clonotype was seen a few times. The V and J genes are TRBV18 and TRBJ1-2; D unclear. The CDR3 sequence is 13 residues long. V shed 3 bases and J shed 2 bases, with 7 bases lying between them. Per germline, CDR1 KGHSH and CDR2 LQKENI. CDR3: CASSPPGNYGYTF. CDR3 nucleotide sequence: TGTGCCAGCTCACCTCCGGGGAACTATGGCTACACCTTC.